This T cell receptor beta chain was recovered during a study of shared clonotypes between healthy human individuals. The CDR3 length is 14 residues. CDR1 SGHAT and CDR2 FQDESV come from the germline V gene (reference sequence). V dropped 5 bases and J dropped 2 bases, with 13 bases sitting between them. The naive CD8 subset, CD45RO-negative cells positively selected for CCR7, excluded terminally differentiated effector memory CD45RA+ cells. Overall study results and limits: Non-shared clonotypes had lower generation probabilities than those shared by all four donors. Naive CD4 clonotype sharing across a few donors was 5% to 6%. Only blood was sampled, and tissue TCR repertoires likely differ from blood ones.

Note on this clone: The antigen is not known.

Every subset had its genomic DNA shared out evenly among several immunoSEQ plates. TCRdb keeps only in-frame clones here, not all; method: immunoSEQ multiplex PCR. The table records about 2.1 million clones, around 93% of them present only once. The chain employs TRBV11-1 and TRBJ2-7; perhaps TRBD1 as D (5 bases). The source of this sequence is a young man in good health. Some clones in this sample may be carry-over from other donors' samples. The sequencing input was naive CD8+ T cells from PBMCs. CDR3 sequence reads: CASSPHRIPYEQYF. The CDR3 DNA reads TGTGCCAGCAGCCCGCACAGGATTCCCTACGAGCAGTACTTC.